By its share, the clone carrying this T cell receptor (beta chain) is medium-sized (0.01 to 0.1%). The antigen is unknown. This CDR3 is also generated by other DNA sequences in the sample. This entry belongs to a study of T cells after posttransplantation cyclophosphamide. A marrow graft followed busulfan-fludarabine conditioning, with cyclophosphamide on days +3 and +4. This CDR3 region has 14 residues. The J segment lost 2 bases and the V segment lost 6 bases, leaving 3 bases of the junction unmatched. Germline V gene lookup returns CDR1 ENHRY and CDR2 SYGVKD. Overall study findings and caveats: TRB overlap between skin or GI tissue T cells and blood was limited. Later blood repertoires were often dominated by clones from the donor CD8+ memory compartment. Recipient CMV seropositivity and CMV reactivation strongly tracked TRB clonality.

Assay used: immunoSEQ multiplex PCR; TCRdb lists only in-frame clones, some missing. Listed for the sample are about 5,500 clones, none seen a single time. The sequencing used PBMCs, collected after allogeneic stem cell transplant with posttransplant cyclophosphamide. The gene calls are TRBV10-3 and TRBJ1-1, with 10 bases lining up with TRBD1. This clonotype originated in a male patient between 60 and 69 years old who received an allogeneic stem cell transplant from a related donor, was CMV-positive, and had no GVHD. A subset of T cells may come from the graft donor. In DNA, the CDR3 is TGTGCCATCAGGACAGGGGGCGAAAACACTGAAGCTTTCTTT. Protein product: CAIRTGGENTEAFF.